The clone carrying this T cell receptor (beta chain) is a singleton in its sample. Its target is not known. All participating donors were Caucasian adults from Nashville, Tennessee. Losses at the gene ends were 0 bases for V and 0 bases for J; bases not matched to a gene: 2. Germline lookup yields CDR1 KGHSH and CDR2 LQKENI. The CDR3 totals 15 residues. The sample is drawn from a study of shared clonotypes between healthy human individuals. Whole-study findings and limits: Clonotype sharing levels among donors were expected to vary with sequencing depth.

Every subset had its genomic DNA shared out evenly among several immunoSEQ plates. When replicate PCRs were run on sorted subsets, they used approximately 210 ng DNA, some 33,000 T cell genomes. Sequenced by immunoSEQ multiplex PCR; TCRdb stores in-frame clones only, minus some. Among 150,000 to 200,000 clones listed, 80% to 95% were seen once. Sequencing was done on a sample of naive CD4+ T cells sorted from blood. Sample subset: CD45RA+ positively selected. This rearrangement joins TRBV18 to TRBJ2-7, with 7 bases fitting TRBD1. This TCR derives from a woman aged 25 to 39 in good health. CDR3 residues: CASSPPGQRSYEQYF. As DNA, the CDR3 is TGTGCCAGCTCACCACCGGGACAGCGCTCCTACGAGCAGTACTTC.